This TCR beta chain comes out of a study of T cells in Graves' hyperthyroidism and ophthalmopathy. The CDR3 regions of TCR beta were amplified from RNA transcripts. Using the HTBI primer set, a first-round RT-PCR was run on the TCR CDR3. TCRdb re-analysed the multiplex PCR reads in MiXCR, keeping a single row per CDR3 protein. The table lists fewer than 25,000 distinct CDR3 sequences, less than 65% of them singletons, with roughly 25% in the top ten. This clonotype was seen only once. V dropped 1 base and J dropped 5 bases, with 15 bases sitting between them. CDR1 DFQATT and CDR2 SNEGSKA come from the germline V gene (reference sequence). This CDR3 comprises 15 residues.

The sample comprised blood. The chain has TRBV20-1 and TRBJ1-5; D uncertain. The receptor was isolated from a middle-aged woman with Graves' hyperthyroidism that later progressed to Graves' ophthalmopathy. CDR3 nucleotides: TGCAGTGCTAGAGGTCCCGGACGCTCGGATCAGCCCCAGCATTTT. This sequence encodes CSARGPGRSDQPQHF.